This T cell receptor (beta chain) appears in the sequencing data of a study of blood T cells in healthy people across ages. General observations from the study: Naive T cell percentage and TCR beta diversity correlated strongly. Per million T cells, TCR beta diversity dropped about linearly as age rose.

In its sample, this clonotype was seen many times. What it binds is unknown. This CDR3 comprises 15 residues. Caucasian, healthy and from Russia, the donors were aged between about 6 and 100. At least 6 micrograms of total RNA were extracted per sample. With a J-beta primer mix and a sample-barcoded 5' primer, a second PCR ran 7 to 11 cycles. TCRdb used MiXCR to reprocess the 5' RACE reads, holding one entry per CDR3 protein. Among over 1,500,000 distinct CDR3 sequences listed, more than 35% were seen once. Sample: blood. The sequence came from a human donor in good health. The chain links TRBV21-1 to TRBJ2-3; TRBD2, the table's D call, was not compared with the DNA. TRBV21-1 has pseudogene status. CDR3: CASSISTSRTDTQYF. The CDR3 nucleotides read TGTGCCAGCAGCATTTCAACTAGCCGCACAGATACGCAGTATTTT.